This entry lists 15 T cell receptor beta chains sequenced from one sample in a study of T-cell memory formation after mild COVID-19. Via MiXCR, TCRdb re-called the 5' RACE reads, giving one row per CDR3 protein. This table has around 200,000 distinct CDR3 sequences, roughly 20% appearing once. The sequenced sample was PBMCs or a T cell subset sorted from them (not recorded which). All receptors come from a young man who had mild COVID-19 (a few samples of this study predate the infection). Cell type and time point are not known.

The V call is TRBV15, the J call TRBJ2-2; 8 bases are a match to TRBD1. Per the germline V gene, CDR1 is LNHNV and CDR2 is YYDKDF (reference sequence). This CDR3 region has 18 residues. V lost 1 base to trimming and J lost 5 bases; unmatched junction nucleotides: 12. The CDR3 is CATSRVPGTGSVTGELFF. CDR3 nucleotide sequence: TGTGCCACCAGCAGAGTCCCCGGGACAGGCTCGGTAACCGGGGAGCTGTTTTTT.

The CDR3 sequence is CASSQDRWNTGELFF. The CDR3 DNA reads as TGTGCCAGCAGTCAGGACAGATGGAACACCGGGGAGCTGTTTTTT. The V call is TRBV6-5, the J call TRBJ2-2; maybe TRBD1 (6 bases). The V gene's germline CDR1 is MNHEY and CDR2 SVGAGI. CDR3 size: 15 residues. Trimming left V 5 bases short and J 1 base short, with 11 bases between.

A few counts support this clonotype. This chain uses TRBV20-1 with TRBJ1-6; D is uncertain. Trimming removed 6 bases from V and 5 bases from J, with 11 bases in between. Germline V gives CDR1 DFQATT, CDR2 SNEGSKA (reference sequence). The CDR3 has 13 residues. The CDR3: CSARTKNNSPLHF. The CDR3 DNA follows: TGCAGTGCCCGCACGAAAAATAATTCACCCCTCCACTTT.

V and J are TRBV20-1 and TRBJ1-2; 9 nucleotides agree with TRBD1. This CDR3 region has 14 residues. Germline assignment: CDR1 DFQATT and CDR2 SNEGSKA (reference sequence). V dropped 3 bases and J dropped 6; count of bases not matched to a gene: 8. The CDR3 coding sequence is TGCAGTGCTAGTTCTCAGGGACAGGGCCATGGCTACACCTTC. This sequence encodes CSASSQGQGHGYTF.

At least ten counts were recorded for this clonotype. The chain carries TRBV5-4 and TRBJ2-3, with a weak D call TRBD1 (5 bases). Trimming took off 3 bases at V and 0 bases at J, with 14 bases between the two ends. The CDR3 covers 16 residues. Germline V gives CDR1 SGHNT, CDR2 YYREEE (reference sequence). The CDR3 DNA reads as TGTGCCAGCAGCTCTAAACAGGTTTCCAGCACAGATACGCAGTATTTT. It is translated as CASSSKQVSSTDTQYF.

This sequence joins TRBV7-2 and TRBJ1-1; 12 bases fit TRBD1. CDR3 length: 15 residues. V was pared by 5 bases and J by 4 bases, with 5 bases of the junction left unmatched. Germline V lookup: CDR1 SGHTA, CDR2 FQGNSA. The CDR3 DNA reads as TGTGCCAGCAGCACGGGACAGGGGGCGTCCACTGAAGCTTTCTTT. This translates into CASSTGQGASTEAFF.

This chain links TRBV20-1 with TRBJ2-7; 10 positions agree with TRBD2. This CDR3 spans 14 amino acids. Trimming removed 4 bases from V and 4 bases from J; junction bases left unmatched: 7. Germline V gene lookup returns CDR1 DFQATT and CDR2 SNEGSKA (reference sequence). The CDR3 bases are TGCAGTGCTAAAAGAAGCGGGGGGGTATACGAGCAGTACTTC. Amino acids: CSAKRSGGVYEQYF.

This clonotype was seen a few times. The V and J genes are TRBV6-6 and TRBJ2-7; possible D gene TRBD2, 5 bases. Trimming cost V 6 bases and J 2 bases, with 14 bases left between them. The length of the CDR3 is 14 residues. Germline loops: CDR1 MNHNY, CDR2 SVGAGI (reference sequence). CDR3 DNA: TGTGCCAGCAGGGACTCCCGGATCCCCTACGAGCAGTACGTC. Amino acids: CASRDSRIPYEQYV.

The table lists this clonotype with a few counts. V and J are TRBV6-5 and TRBJ1-6; the D is unclear. Germline V gene data show CDR1 as MNHEY and CDR2 as SVGAGI. V was trimmed by 3 bases and J by 8 bases, leaving 11 bases between them. The CDR3 loop spans 14 amino acids. As DNA, the CDR3 is TGTGCCAGCAGTTATGAGGTGAATTATTCACCCCTCCACTTT. It is translated as CASSYEVNYSPLHF.

The gene calls are TRBV10-3 and TRBJ1-1; D call uncertain. Germline loops: CDR1 ENHRY, CDR2 SYGVKD. The CDR3 extends over 12 amino acids. Trimming cost V 3 bases and J 8 bases, with 10 bases left between them. Written as DNA, the CDR3 is TGTGCCATCAGTGAACGTCCAACGGAAGCTTTCTTT. Translating it yields CAISERPTEAFF.

V and J are TRBV6-2 or TRBV6-3 and TRBJ2-7; 7 nucleotides align to TRBD1. This CDR3 is built from 14 residues. The V gene's germline CDR1 is MNHEY and CDR2 SVGEGT. J was trimmed by 6 bases and V by 6 bases; bases with no gene match: 11. CDR3 nucleotides: TGTGCCAGCAGCCCTCGGGACAGCCGGTCCGAGCAGTACGTC. Protein sequence: CASSPRDSRSEQYV.

The chain employs TRBV6-2 or TRBV6-3 and TRBJ2-3; no clear D gene. V shed 4 bases and J shed 14 bases, with 28 bases lying between them. The CDR3 runs 16 residues. Germline loops: CDR1 MNHEY, CDR2 SVGEGT. The CDR3 region is CASSSTWTGRLGVGYF. As DNA, the CDR3 is TGTGCCAGCAGTTCGACCTGGACGGGCCGGCTTGGTGTTGGGTATTTT.

The gene calls are TRBV7-2 and TRBJ2-3, with a tentative D call TRBD1 (6 bases). CDR1 is SGHTA, CDR2 FQGNSA, per germline. This CDR3 spans 15 amino acids. Trimming removed 6 bases from V and 2 bases from J, with 15 bases in between. CDR3 sequence: CASSILGQPTDTQYF. In nucleotides, the CDR3 is TGTGCCAGCAGTATCCTCGGACAGCCCACAGATACGCAGTATTTT.

This clonotype was observed a handful of times. V usage is TRBV7-2 and J usage is TRBJ2-2, with 11 bases lining up with TRBD2. V gave up 3 bases and J gave up 0 bases; unmatched junction bases: 12. CDR3 length equals 20 residues. Germline V CDR1 and CDR2: SGHTA, FQGNSA. CDR3 sequence: CASSFLSPGLAEANTGELFF. CDR3 bases: TGTGCCAGCAGCTTTTTGTCGCCGGGACTAGCGGAGGCGAACACCGGGGAGCTGTTTTTT.

This chain joins TRBV12-3 or TRBV12-4 and TRBJ2-1; possibly TRBD1 for D (6 bases). The CDR3 totals 14 residues. Trimming removed 0 bases at V and 6 bases at J, with 9 bases between. CDR3 bases: TGTGCCAGCAGTTTAGCGGGGGCTGGCAATGAGCAGTTCTTC. This sequence encodes CASSLAGAGNEQFF.